The next 21 T cell receptor beta chains were all read from a single sample in a study of blood T cells in healthy people across ages (dated by TCRdb to the mid-2010s). Library construction relied on 5' RACE. Sequencing relied on an Illumina HiSeq 2500. A second roughly 7 to 11 cycle PCR used a sample-barcoded 5' primer and a J-beta primer mix. The public reads were run again by TCRdb, first through fastp at Q25 and then through MiXCR, and only productive beta chains were kept. A single entry per CDR3 protein holds the most common genes and DNA from its merged rows. Recorded for this sample are around 1,000,000 distinct CDR3 sequences; around 25% of them occurred a single time. Around 0.75% of the sample is in the top ten clones. These data were also filed under a second study, of T cells of mothers and their children.

The source material was blood. Receptors were obtained from a girl aged 2-15 years in good health.

The chain has TRBV11-1 and TRBJ2-3, with D perhaps TRBD1 or TRBD2 (5 bases each). The CDR3 consists of 16 residues. Trimming pared 5 bases from V and 0 bases from J, leaving 15 bases between. CDR1 SGHAT and CDR2 FQDESV come from the germline V gene (reference sequence). CDR3 in amino acids: CASSARRGYSTDTQYF. In DNA form, the CDR3 reads TGTGCCAGCAGCGCCCGACGGGGCTATAGCACAGATACGCAGTATTTT.

This clonotype has at least ten counts. This chain joins TRBV9 and TRBJ2-7, with D uncertain. The V and J ends lost 0 bases and 3 bases respectively, with 7 bases between them. Germline loops: CDR1 SGDLS, CDR2 YYNGEE. The CDR3 sequence is 13 residues long. The CDR3: CASSVGSDYEQYF. CDR3 in DNA: TGTGCCAGCAGCGTAGGCTCGGACTACGAGCAGTACTTC.

The chain is built from TRBV7-2 and TRBJ2-3, with TRBD2 matching 14 bases. Per germline, CDR1 SGHTA and CDR2 FQGNSA. The ends lost 1 base at V and 2 bases at J; junction bases unmatched: 8. The CDR3 consists of 19 residues. CDR3 in amino acids: CASSLGLAGGYLITDTQYF. The DNA of the CDR3 is TGTGCCAGCAGCTTAGGACTAGCGGGGGGGTATCTCATCACAGATACGCAGTATTTT.

The chain is built from TRBV9 and TRBJ1-3, with a possible D match to TRBD1 (5 bases). Germline loops: CDR1 SGDLS, CDR2 YYNGEE. V was trimmed by 10 bases and J by 0 bases, leaving 11 bases between them. The CDR3 has 13 residues. The DNA for the CDR3 is TGTGCCTCACAGGAACCCTCTGGAAACACCATATATTTT. Translating it yields CASQEPSGNTIYF.

In this sample, this clonotype turned up a few times. The genes are TRBV4-1 and TRBJ2-6; D remains unclear. Germline CDR1 MGHRA, CDR2 YSYEKL. The CDR3 is 16 residues long. V lost 0 bases to trimming and J lost 1 base, with 7 bases between them. The CDR3 is CASSQDLDSGANVLTF. CDR3 bases: TGCGCCAGCAGCCAAGATTTGGATTCTGGGGCCAACGTCCTGACTTTC.

This clonotype was seen more than once but under ten times. This rearrangement joins TRBV5-1 to TRBJ2-1; the match to TRBD1 covers 8 bases. Germline loops: CDR1 SGHRS, CDR2 YFSETQ. The V segment lost 3 bases and the J segment 8 bases; nucleotides outside the gene matches: 16. The CDR3 consists of 17 residues. The CDR3 loop reads CASSYPTGAVFVYEQFF. The CDR3 DNA is TGCGCCAGCAGCTACCCGACAGGGGCAGTATTTGTCTATGAGCAGTTCTTC. Variable domain in full (rest from reference TRBV5-1 and TRBJ2-1): KAGVTQTPRYLIKTRGQQVTLSCSPISGHRSVSWYQQTPGQGLQFLFEYFSETQRNKGNFPGRFSGRQFSNSRSEMNVSTLELGDSALYLCASSYPTGAVFVYEQFFGPGTRLTVL.

The chain links TRBV20-1 to TRBJ1-6; D gene unclear. The CDR3 runs 15 residues. Trimming took off 0 bases at V and 6 bases at J, with 12 bases between the two ends. CDR1 and CDR2 (germline): DFQATT, SNEGSKA (reference sequence). CDR3 residues: CSARDRDGPNSPLHF. As DNA, the CDR3 is TGCAGTGCTAGAGATCGTGACGGACCTAATTCACCCCTCCACTTT.

This clonotype has at least ten counts. The chain carries TRBV5-1 and TRBJ2-5, with D tentatively TRBD2 (6 bases). V shed 4 bases and J shed 1 base, with 8 bases lying between them. Per germline, CDR1 SGHRS and CDR2 YFSETQ. This CDR3 has 13 amino acids. CDR3 sequence (DNA): TGCGCCAGCAGCGTGGGACTCCAAGAGACCCAGTACTTC. Its translation is CASSVGLQETQYF.

This clonotype was seen only a few times. This chain links TRBV20-1 with TRBJ2-5, with 7 positions matching TRBD2. This CDR3 contains 14 residues. CDR1 DFQATT and CDR2 SNEGSKA come from the germline V gene (reference sequence). V was clipped by 4 bases and J by 5 bases; unmatched bases: 10. The CDR3 coding sequence is TGCAGTGCTACCGCGAGGAGGGAGGGGGAGACCCAGTACTTC. Its protein is CSATARREGETQYF.

J is TRBJ1-1 and V is TRBV6-1; D is uncertain. Germline V CDR1 and CDR2: MNHNS, SASEGT. The CDR3 runs 15 residues. V lost 0 bases and J lost 2, with 10 bases in between. The CDR3: CASSEATELNTEAFF. The DNA for the CDR3 is TGTGCCAGCAGTGAAGCAACAGAACTCAACACTGAAGCTTTCTTT.

This rearrangement joins TRBV20-1 to TRBJ2-3; D is unresolved. In germline, CDR1 is DFQATT, CDR2 SNEGSKA (reference sequence). CDR3 length: 12 amino acids. Trimming pared 3 bases from V and 7 bases from J, leaving 11 bases between. CDR3 nucleotide sequence: TGCAGTGCTAGTACAGCGACAAATACGCAGTATTTT. Encoded protein: CSASTATNTQYF.

This clonotype was observed a few times. The chain combines TRBV20-1 with TRBJ2-5, with 8 bases that match TRBD2. Germline assignment: CDR1 DFQATT and CDR2 SNEGSKA (reference sequence). V shed 2 bases and J 4 bases; nucleotides not matched to a gene: 3. The CDR3 is 13 amino acids. CDR3 DNA sequence: TGCAGTGCTAGACCGGGGGGGCCAGAGACCCAGTACTTC. Translation gives CSARPGGPETQYF.

In regard to this clonotype: Possible read error: a much larger clone is one base away. The chain joins TRBV12-3 or TRBV12-4 to TRBJ1-1; no reliable D call. The CDR3 covers 12 residues. The CDR3 is CVSSFGITEAFF. CDR3 DNA sequence: TGTGTCAGCAGTTTTGGGATCACTGAAGCTTTCTTT.

This clonotype was counted between two and nine times. The V and J genes are TRBV6-1 and TRBJ2-1; a possible D gene is TRBD2 (7 bases). V was shortened by 10 bases and J by 7 bases, with 14 bases between the two germline ends. The CDR3 totals 12 residues. Germline CDR1 reads MNHNS; CDR2 reads SASEGT. The CDR3 here is CAIGRGENEQFF. As DNA, the CDR3 is TGTGCCATAGGGAGGGGGGAGAATGAGCAGTTCTTC.

This chain's CDR3 is CSGQDSYYEQYF. The CDR3 coding sequence is TGCAGCGGCCAGGACAGCTACTACGAGCAGTACTTC. This rearrangement joins TRBV29-1 to TRBJ2-1; possible D gene TRBD1, 6 bases. Matching the DNA end better, TRBJ2-7 makes the J call doubtful. CDR1 and CDR2 (germline): SQVTM, ANQGSEA. This CDR3 contains 12 residues.

This clonotype was seen more than once but under ten times. One end of the junction is discordant with germline, which a read error may explain. This rearrangement joins TRBV11-2 to TRBJ2-5; either TRBD1 or TRBD2 may fit D (5 bases each). This CDR3 contains 11 residues. CDR1 and CDR2 (germline): SGHAT, FQNNGV. CDR3 in DNA: TGTGCCAGCAGCTTCGGCAGGGAGTTGGACTTC. This encodes CASSFGRELDF.

The V call is TRBV5-1, the J call TRBJ1-1; 9 bases agree with TRBD1. The J segment lost 2 bases and the V segment lost 4 bases, leaving 9 bases of the junction unmatched. The CDR3 is 16 amino acids. Germline V lookup: CDR1 SGHRS, CDR2 YFSETQ. CDR3 protein: CASSPGQGGRNTEAFF. The CDR3 bases are TGCGCCAGCAGCCCGGGACAGGGAGGAAGAAACACTGAAGCTTTCTTT.

The genes are TRBV4-3 and TRBJ2-2; a weak D match, TRBD1 (5 bases). Germline V gene data show CDR1 as LGHNA and CDR2 as YSLEER. The germline V and J ends were trimmed by 4 bases and 3 bases, with 18 bases remaining between them. The CDR3 spans 17 residues. This CDR3 is CASSPFGDSKDTGELFF. CDR3 DNA sequence: TGCGCCAGCAGCCCCTTCGGCGACAGCAAAGACACCGGGGAGCTGTTTTTT.

This clonotype showed up many times. One end of the junction does not line up with germline, which may come from a read error. The chain couples TRBV5-1 to TRBJ2-5; D ambiguous. The germline CDR1 and CDR2 sequences are SGHRS and YFSETQ. CDR3 length: 12 residues. In DNA form, the CDR3 reads TGTGCCAGCAGCTTAAACCAAGAGACCCAGTACTTC. It translates to CASSLNQETQYF.

The chain links TRBV20-1 to TRBJ2-5; possibly TRBD1 or TRBD2 for D (7 bases each). This CDR3 contains 14 residues. Trimming removed 6 bases at V and 1 base at J, with 15 bases between. Germline V gene sequence: CDR1 DFQATT, CDR2 SNEGSKA (reference sequence). Written as DNA, the CDR3 is TGCAGTGCCCCCAGCGGGACAGCCCAAGAGACCCAGTACTTC. Translated: CSAPSGTAQETQYF.

As regards this clonotype: Since no conserved phenylalanine or tryptophan closes the CDR3, a read error is the likely cause. The chain links TRBV7-3 to TRBJ2-5, with D possibly being TRBD2 (7 bases). Matching the DNA end better, TRBJ2-1 makes the J call doubtful. This CDR3 comprises 16 residues. Germline loops: CDR1 SGHTA, CDR2 FQGTGA. The CDR3 here is CASSLSGAGDHNEQFL. CDR3 DNA sequence: TGTGCCAGCAGCTTATCAGGGGCGGGAGACCACAATGAGCAGTTCCTC.